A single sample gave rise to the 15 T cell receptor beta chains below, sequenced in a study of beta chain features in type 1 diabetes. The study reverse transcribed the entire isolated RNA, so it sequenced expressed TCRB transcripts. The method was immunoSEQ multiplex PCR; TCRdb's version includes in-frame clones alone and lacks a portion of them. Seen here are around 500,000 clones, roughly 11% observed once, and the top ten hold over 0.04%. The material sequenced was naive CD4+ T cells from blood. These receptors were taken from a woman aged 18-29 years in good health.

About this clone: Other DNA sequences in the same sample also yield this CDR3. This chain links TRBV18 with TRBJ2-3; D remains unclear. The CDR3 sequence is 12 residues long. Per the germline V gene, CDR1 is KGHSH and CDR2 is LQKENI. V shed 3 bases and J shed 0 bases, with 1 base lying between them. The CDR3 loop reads CASSPSTDTQYF. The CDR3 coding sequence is TGTGCCAGCTCACCGAGCACAGATACGCAGTATTTT.

CDR3 residues: CATSRDQGDTQYF. Here the CDR3 DNA reads TGTGCCACCAGCAGAGATCAGGGAGATACGCAGTATTTT. The chain carries TRBV15 and TRBJ2-3; D may be TRBD1 (5 bases). The CDR3 has 13 amino acids. Germline loops: CDR1 LNHNV, CDR2 YYDKDF (reference sequence). Trimming stripped 0 bases from V and 5 bases from J, with 6 bases between.

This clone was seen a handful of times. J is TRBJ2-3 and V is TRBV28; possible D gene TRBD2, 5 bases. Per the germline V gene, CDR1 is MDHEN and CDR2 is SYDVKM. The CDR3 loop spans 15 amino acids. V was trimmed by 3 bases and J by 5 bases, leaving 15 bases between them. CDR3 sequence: CASSFSPAGKDTQYF. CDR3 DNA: TGTGCCAGCAGTTTTAGCCCGGCGGGTAAAGATACGCAGTATTTT.

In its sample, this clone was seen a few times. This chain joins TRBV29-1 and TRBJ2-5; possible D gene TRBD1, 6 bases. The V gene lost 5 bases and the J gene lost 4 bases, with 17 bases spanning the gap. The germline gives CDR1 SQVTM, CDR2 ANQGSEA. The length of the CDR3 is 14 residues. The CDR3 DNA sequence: TGCAGCGTTAAGATTACAGGGTTCCGAGAGACCCAGTACTTC. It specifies CSVKITGFRETQYF.

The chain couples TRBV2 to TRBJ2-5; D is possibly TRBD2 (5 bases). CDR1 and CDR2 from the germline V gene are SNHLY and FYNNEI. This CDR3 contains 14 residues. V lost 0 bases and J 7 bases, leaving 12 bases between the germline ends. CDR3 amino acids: CASSEARAGGTQYF. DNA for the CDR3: TGTGCCAGCAGTGAAGCGCGGGCAGGCGGGACCCAGTACTTC.

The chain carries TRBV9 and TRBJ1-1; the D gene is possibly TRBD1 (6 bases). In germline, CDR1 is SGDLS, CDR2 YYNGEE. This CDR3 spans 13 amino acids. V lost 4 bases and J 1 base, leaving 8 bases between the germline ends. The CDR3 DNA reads TGTGCCAGCAGCCACAGGGCGAACACTGAAGCTTTCTTT. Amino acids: CASSHRANTEAFF.

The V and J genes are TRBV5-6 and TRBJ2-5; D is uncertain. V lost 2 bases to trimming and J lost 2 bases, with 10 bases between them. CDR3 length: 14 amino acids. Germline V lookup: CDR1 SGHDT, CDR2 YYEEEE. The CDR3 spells CASSLLRIQETQYF. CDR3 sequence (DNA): TGTGCCAGCAGCTTACTACGGATTCAAGAGACCCAGTACTTC.

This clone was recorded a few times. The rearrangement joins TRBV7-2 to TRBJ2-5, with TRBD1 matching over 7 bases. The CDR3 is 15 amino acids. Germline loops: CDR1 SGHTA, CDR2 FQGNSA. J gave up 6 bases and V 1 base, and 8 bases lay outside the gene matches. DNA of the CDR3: TGTGCCAGCAGCTTAGGCGCCAGGGGGTATCAGACCCAGTACTTC. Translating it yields CASSLGARGYQTQYF. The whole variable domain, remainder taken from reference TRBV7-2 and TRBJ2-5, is GAGVSQSPSNKVTEKGKDVELRCDPISGHTALYWYRQSLGQGLEFLIYFQGNSAPDKSGLPSDRFSAERTGGSVSTLTIQRTQQEDSAVYLCASSLGARGYQTQYFGPGTRLLVL.

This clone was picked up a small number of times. The CDR3 sequence: CASNQRGEVNYGYTF. The CDR3, as DNA: TGTGCCAGCAATCAAAGGGGAGAAGTTAACTATGGCTACACCTTC. The rearrangement uses TRBV6-5 and TRBJ1-2, with a tentative D call TRBD1 (5 bases). From germline, CDR1 is MNHEY and CDR2 SVGAGI. V gave up 7 bases and J gave up 1 base, with 16 bases separating them. The CDR3 is 15 amino acids.

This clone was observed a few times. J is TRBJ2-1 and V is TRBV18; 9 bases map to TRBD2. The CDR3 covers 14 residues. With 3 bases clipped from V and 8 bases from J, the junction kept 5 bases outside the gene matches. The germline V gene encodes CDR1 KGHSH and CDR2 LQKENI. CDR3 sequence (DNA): TGTGCCAGCTCACCGGCGGGAGGGCGCCATGAGCAGTTCTTC. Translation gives CASSPAGGRHEQFF.

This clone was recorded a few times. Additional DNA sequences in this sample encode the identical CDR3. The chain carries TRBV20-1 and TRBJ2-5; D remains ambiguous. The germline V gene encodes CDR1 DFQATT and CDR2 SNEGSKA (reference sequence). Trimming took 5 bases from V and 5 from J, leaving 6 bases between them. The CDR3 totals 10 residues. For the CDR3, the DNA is TGCAGTGCTGTTAGGGAGACCCAGTACTTC. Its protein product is CSAVRETQYF.

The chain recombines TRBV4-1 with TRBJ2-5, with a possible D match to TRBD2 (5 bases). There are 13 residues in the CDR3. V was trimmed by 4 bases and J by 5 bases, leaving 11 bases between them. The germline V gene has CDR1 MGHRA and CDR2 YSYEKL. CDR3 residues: CASSRGYLETQYF. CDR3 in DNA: TGCGCCAGCAGCCGAGGGTATTTGGAGACCCAGTACTTC.

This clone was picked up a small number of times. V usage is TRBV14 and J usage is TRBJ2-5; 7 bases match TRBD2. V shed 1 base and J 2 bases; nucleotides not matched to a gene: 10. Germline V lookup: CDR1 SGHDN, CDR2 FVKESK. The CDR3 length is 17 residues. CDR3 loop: CASSQVRGRDIQETQYF. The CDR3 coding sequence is TGTGCCAGCAGCCAAGTTCGAGGGAGGGATATACAAGAGACCCAGTACTTC.

The CDR3 is CSAAGTSEQYF. The CDR3 nucleotides are TGCAGTGCTGCCGGGACTAGCGAGCAGTACTTC. The chain uses TRBV20-1 and TRBJ2-7; 8 positions agree with TRBD2. V shed 5 bases, J shed 6 bases, and the junction held 3 bases outside the gene matches. This CDR3 contains 11 residues. CDR1 is DFQATT and CDR2 is SNEGSKA in the germline V gene (reference sequence).

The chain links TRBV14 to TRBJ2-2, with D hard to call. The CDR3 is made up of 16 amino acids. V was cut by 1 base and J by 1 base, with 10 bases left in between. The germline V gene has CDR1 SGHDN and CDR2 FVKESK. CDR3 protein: CASSQGGDKNTGELFF. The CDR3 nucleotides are TGTGCCAGCAGCCAAGGCGGAGATAAGAACACCGGGGAGCTGTTTTTT.